These 15 T cell receptor beta chains were all obtained from the same sample, sequenced in a study of early T cells in non-severe SARS-CoV-2 infection. TCRdb used MiXCR to reprocess the 5' RACE reads, holding one entry per CDR3 protein. The repertoire consists of some 58,000 distinct CDR3 sequences, with over 10% occurring once and the leading ten covering roughly 4.2%. Sequenced: whole blood. These receptors were taken from an adult who was a healthcare worker with PCR-confirmed SARS-CoV-2 infection or an uninfected control (not recorded which).

The sample holds a few counts of this clonotype. In nucleotides, the CDR3 is TGCGCCAGCAGCTTGGCCTCTCGGGCGGGGGAGACCCAGTACTTC. Protein: CASSLASRAGETQYF. The chain carries TRBV5-1 and TRBJ2-5; perhaps TRBD2 as D (6 bases). From germline, CDR1 is SGHRS and CDR2 YFSETQ. The CDR3 totals 15 residues. V was cut by 0 bases and J by 5 bases, with 14 bases left in between.

This clonotype was seen a handful of times. The rearrangement joins TRBV29-1 to TRBJ2-7, with TRBD1 matching 7 bases. Germline V gives CDR1 SQVTM, CDR2 ANQGSEA. The CDR3 spans 13 residues. V gave up 6 bases and J gave up 4 bases; unmatched junction bases: 9. The CDR3 is CSVAPEGAYEQYF. Here the CDR3 DNA reads TGCAGCGTCGCCCCTGAGGGGGCGTACGAGCAGTACTTC.

The chain has TRBV3-1 and TRBJ1-1, with D possibly matching TRBD1 (6 bases). Between the trimmed V and J ends, which lost 4 bases and 5 bases, there was a span of 14 bases. Per germline, CDR1 LGHDT and CDR2 YNNKEL (reference sequence). The CDR3 runs to 14 residues. The CDR3 spells CASSPQGKGTEAFF. CDR3 DNA: TGTGCCAGCAGCCCCCAGGGGAAGGGGACTGAAGCTTTCTTT.

The V call is TRBV20-1, the J call TRBJ2-3, with D hard to call. Germline CDR1 reads DFQATT; CDR2 reads SNEGSKA (reference sequence). The CDR3 has 12 amino acids. Trimming removed 1 base from V and 6 bases from J, with 8 bases in between. CDR3 region: CSARGSLDTQYF. CDR3 DNA sequence: TGCAGTGCTAGAGGATCGTTGGATACGCAGTATTTT.

This clonotype was observed a handful of times. This chain links TRBV6-4 with TRBJ2-3; no definite D call. Germline CDR1 and CDR2: MRHNA and SNTAGT. The V end lost 5 bases, the J end lost 2 bases, and 14 bases lay between the germline ends. This CDR3 is built from 15 residues. The DNA of the CDR3 is TGTGCCAGCAGTTATTCCACAGCCCACACAGATACGCAGTATTTT. Protein product: CASSYSTAHTDTQYF.

This clonotype was seen many times. The CDR3 DNA is TGTGCCAGCAGTTACTCTGGAGGGGCCGGTAATGAAAAACTGTTTTTT. Translation: CASSYSGGAGNEKLFF. This rearrangement joins TRBV6-6 to TRBJ1-4; possibly TRBD1 for D (5 bases). There are 16 residues in the CDR3. V shed 0 bases and J shed 4 bases, with 12 bases lying between them. Germline-derived CDR1 and CDR2 are MNHNY and SVGAGI (reference sequence).

The chain links TRBV29-1 to TRBJ1-3; TRBD1 is a possible D gene (6 bases). The ends were cut back, 4 bases at V and 2 bases at J, with 24 bases in the middle. This CDR3 is 18 amino acids long. The germline gives CDR1 SQVTM, CDR2 ANQGSEA. Written as DNA, the CDR3 is TGCAGCGTTGTTGGGGTGCTTGAACAGGGTACTCCTGGAAACACCATATATTTT. This sequence encodes CSVVGVLEQGTPGNTIYF.

This clonotype was picked up many times. The chain recombines TRBV4-3 with TRBJ2-1; D is possibly TRBD1 (6 bases). This CDR3 has 15 residues. Germline V gene data show CDR1 as LGHNA and CDR2 as YSLEER. V dropped 0 bases and J dropped 7 bases, with 13 bases sitting between them. The CDR3 sequence is CASSQDSGVENEQFF. The CDR3 DNA follows: TGCGCCAGCAGCCAAGATTCAGGGGTAGAGAATGAGCAGTTCTTC.

This clonotype was seen more than once but under ten times. The V call is TRBV6-6, the J call TRBJ2-4; D is unclear. V lost 5 bases and J 6 bases, leaving 8 bases between the germline ends. Germline V gene data show CDR1 as MNHNY and CDR2 as SVGAGI (reference sequence). The CDR3 spans 12 residues. This chain's CDR3 is CASSPYGNIQYF. CDR3 sequence (DNA): TGTGCCAGCAGTCCTTATGGAAACATTCAGTACTTC.

The V call is TRBV19, the J call TRBJ1-3, with D unclear. The V end was cut by 6 bases, the J end by 0 bases, with 9 bases between. Germline loops: CDR1 LNHDA, CDR2 SQIVND (reference sequence). This CDR3 is built from 14 residues. The CDR3 DNA is TGTGCCAGTAGCCCGGACCTCTCTGGAAACACCATATATTTT. It yields the protein CASSPDLSGNTIYF.

This clonotype has more than one count but fewer than ten. J is TRBJ1-5 and V is TRBV19; perhaps TRBD1 as D (5 bases). Per germline, CDR1 LNHDA and CDR2 SQIVND (reference sequence). The germline V and J ends were trimmed by 7 bases and 2 bases, with 12 bases remaining between them. The CDR3 has 14 residues. In DNA, the CDR3 is TGTGCCAGTACAGGGAGGCCAGGCAATCAGCCCCAGCATTTT. It encodes CASTGRPGNQPQHF.

This clonotype was counted a few times. The V call is TRBV4-3, the J call TRBJ2-7; TRBD1 agrees at 10 bases. This CDR3 has 16 amino acids. Per germline, CDR1 LGHNA and CDR2 YSLEER. With V trimmed by 0 bases and J by 4 bases, 6 bases remained unmatched. In nucleotides, the CDR3 is TGCGCCAGCAGCCAAGAGAATTTGGACAGGGGGTACGAGCAGTACTTC. It encodes CASSQENLDRGYEQYF.

This clonotype appeared a few times. The rearrangement joins TRBV30 to TRBJ2-1; 11 bases agree with TRBD2. V lost 0 bases, J lost 4 bases, and 8 bases stayed unmatched. This CDR3 region has 17 residues. Germline V gene lookup returns CDR1 GTSNPN and CDR2 SVGIG (reference sequence). The CDR3 protein is CAWSVGFSSGGYNEQFF. CDR3 bases: TGTGCCTGGAGTGTAGGGTTTTCTAGCGGGGGGTACAATGAGCAGTTCTTC.

By sample share, this clonotype is medium-sized. The chain is built from TRBV7-9 and TRBJ2-3, with TRBD2 identical over 7 bases. The CDR3 loop spans 13 amino acids. Germline CDR1 is SEHNR and CDR2 is FQNEAQ (reference sequence). V gave up 5 bases and J gave up 7 bases; unmatched junction bases: 6. The CDR3 spells CASSHLLANTQYF. In DNA form, the CDR3 reads TGTGCCAGCAGCCACCTACTAGCGAATACGCAGTATTTT.

The chain couples TRBV29-1 to TRBJ2-2; 11 nucleotides line up with TRBD2. V was pared by 2 bases and J by 6 bases, with 5 bases of the junction left unmatched. Germline CDR1 SQVTM, CDR2 ANQGSEA. The CDR3 is 15 residues long. CDR3 sequence: CSVETSGGLAGELFF. The CDR3 coding sequence is TGCAGCGTTGAAACTAGCGGGGGCTTGGCCGGGGAGCTGTTTTTT.